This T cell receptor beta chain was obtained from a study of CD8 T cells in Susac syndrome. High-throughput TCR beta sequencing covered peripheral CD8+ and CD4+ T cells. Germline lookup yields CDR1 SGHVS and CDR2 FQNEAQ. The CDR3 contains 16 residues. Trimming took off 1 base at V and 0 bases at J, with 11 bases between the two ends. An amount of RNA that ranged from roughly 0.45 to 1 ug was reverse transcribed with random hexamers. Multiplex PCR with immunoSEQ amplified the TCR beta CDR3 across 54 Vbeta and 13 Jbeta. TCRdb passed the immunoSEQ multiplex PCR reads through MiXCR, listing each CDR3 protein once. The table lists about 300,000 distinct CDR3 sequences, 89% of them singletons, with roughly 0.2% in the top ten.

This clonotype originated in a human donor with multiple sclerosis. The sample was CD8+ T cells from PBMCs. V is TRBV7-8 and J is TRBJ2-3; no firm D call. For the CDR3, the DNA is TGTGCCAGCAGCTTAGAGGACGGCTCTAGCACAGATACGCAGTATTTT. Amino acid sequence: CASSLEDGSSTDTQYF. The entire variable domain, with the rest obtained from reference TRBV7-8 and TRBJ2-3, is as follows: GAGVSQSPRYKVAKRGQDVALRCDPISGHVSLFWYQQALGQGPEFLTYFQNEAQLDKSGLPSDRFFAERPEGSVSTLKIQRTQQEDSAVYLCASSLEDGSSTDTQYFGPGTRLTVL.